This is a list of T cell receptor beta chains from one sample in a study of response to subunit inactivated influenza vaccine. From the RT-PCR reads, TCRdb called clonotypes with MiXCR, one entry per CDR3 protein. The profile covers hundreds of thousands of distinct CDR3 sequences, with 13% to 15% appearing a single time and 6% to 9.5% taken by the ten largest. This sample comprised PBMCs from blood, obtained 14 days before vaccination. The receptors derive from a man in his fifties who received an inactivated influenza vaccine. Each CDR3 is given with its conserved first and last residue. D genes are given only for firm matches. Clone size is given for some rows only: seen once, a few or many times, or a class if the clone is expanded.

DNA	CDR3	size	V	D	J
TGTGCCAGCGGCAAACAGGGCCGGACCGGGGAGCTGTTTTTT	CASGKQGRTGELFF	few	TRBV7-3	.	TRBJ2-2
TGTGCCAGCAGTTTAATACTCGGGACAGGGAACACCGGGGAGCTGTTTTTT	CASSLILGTGNTGELFF	few	TRBV28	TRBD1	TRBJ2-2
TGCAGTGCCTATAGCGGACTCTCCTACGAGCAGTACTTC	CSAYSGLSYEQYF	many	TRBV20-1	.	TRBJ2-7
TGTGCCAGCAGATCCCCTGGGACGGATAATGAAAAACTGTTTTTT	CASRSPGTDNEKLFF	.	TRBV7-8	.	TRBJ1-4
TGCGCCAGCAGCCCGGACTCCCGGGACAGAGAAGCTTTCTTT	CASSPDSRDREAFF	.	TRBV5-1	TRBD1	TRBJ1-1
TGTGCCAGCAGCTCGGCCGGGGGCACAGATACGCAGTATTTT	CASSSAGGTDTQYF	many	TRBV7-9	.	TRBJ2-3
TGCAGTAAGCCGGGACTACTGTCAGATACGCAGTATTTT	CSKPGLLSDTQYF	many	TRBV20-1	TRBD2	TRBJ2-3
TGTGCCAGCAGTGAAGCAGGAGCGTTCAATCAGCCCCAGCATTTT	CASSEAGAFNQPQHF	.	TRBV2	.	TRBJ1-5
TGCGCCAGCAGCCCCTGGTCTATCAGCCCCACAGATACGCAGTATTTT	CASSPWSISPTDTQYF	few	TRBV4-3	.	TRBJ2-3
TGTGCCAGCTCTCCTACCTCCGGGCCTTTGAGACCCCTCCACTTT	CASSPTSGPLRPLHF	few	TRBV18	.	TRBJ1-6
TGCAGCGTCCGTGGGGGGCTCCTAAAGACCCAGTACTTC	CSVRGGLLKTQYF	many	TRBV29-1	.	TRBJ2-5
TGTGCCAGCAGTTACTCGAGGGCACTAGCGGGGGCCTCTTTCTACGAGCAGTACTTC	CASSYSRALAGASFYEQYF	.	TRBV6-2/TRBV6-3	TRBD2	TRBJ2-7
TGCAGTGCTAGTGCGGGGGCGGGTGGCTACACCTTC	CSASAGAGGYTF	few	TRBV20-1	.	TRBJ1-2
TGTGCCAGCAGCGCCTTACAGGGGGCGCATGGCTACACCTTC	CASSALQGAHGYTF	.	TRBV9	TRBD1	TRBJ1-2
TGTGCCAGCAGCTCCCATGGCACCGGGGAGCTGTTTTTT	CASSSHGTGELFF	.	TRBV3-1	.	TRBJ2-2
TGCGCCAGCAGCCAAGGACCCCCGGGACTAGCGGCCTACGAGCAGTACTTC	CASSQGPPGLAAYEQYF	.	TRBV4-1	TRBD2	TRBJ2-7
TGTGCCAGCAGCCAAGGGTCGGTGACACAAGAGACCCAGTACTTC	CASSQGSVTQETQYF	.	TRBV4-2	.	TRBJ2-5
TGTGCCAGCAGCCAAGATTGGGCCCGAGCCTACGAGCAGTACTTC	CASSQDWARAYEQYF	.	TRBV14	.	TRBJ2-7
TGCGCCAGCAGCGTGTGGGGACGAGATACGCAGTATTTT	CASSVWGRDTQYF	many	TRBV5-1	.	TRBJ2-3
TGTGCCAGCAAGGGAGGGCAGGGGCCCGATACGCAGTATTTT	CASKGGQGPDTQYF	.	TRBV28	.	TRBJ2-3
TGTGCCAGCAGCTGGACCCTGGGGGAGACCCAGTACTTC	CASSWTLGETQYF	.	TRBV7-9	.	TRBJ2-5
TGTGCCAGCAGCTTAGTTCGGGGGTTATATGCAACTAATGAAAAACTGTTTTTT	CASSLVRGLYATNEKLFF	few	TRBV11-2	.	TRBJ1-4
TGTGCCACCAGCAGAGTCGGGTTGGAGACCCAGTACTTC	CATSRVGLETQYF	few	TRBV15	.	TRBJ2-5
TGCAGTGCTAGACTAGTCTCACAAGCAGATACGCAGTATTTT	CSARLVSQADTQYF	few	TRBV20-1	.	TRBJ2-3
TGCGCCAGCAGCTTGGGAGGGCGCCCCGCGACTGGAAACACCATATATTTT	CASSLGGRPATGNTIYF	.	TRBV5-1	.	TRBJ1-3
TGCAGCGTTGAGGGGACAGTAAGCACAGATACGCAGTATTTT	CSVEGTVSTDTQYF	.	TRBV29-1	TRBD1	TRBJ2-3
TGTGCCAGCAGGGACCGGGTGAACACTGAAGCTTTCTTT	CASRDRVNTEAFF	.	TRBV2	.	TRBJ1-1
TGTGCCAGCAGCCATCGAGCGTTGAATTCACCCCTCCACTTT	CASSHRALNSPLHF	.	TRBV3-1	.	TRBJ1-6
TGTGCGGCGGGTCGGGGGCCCCTAAATGAGCAGTTCTTC	CAAGRGPLNEQFF	.	TRBV6-6	.	TRBJ2-1
TGTGCCAGCAGTGAAAGTGGCGGGATTTACTTAGAGACCCAGTACTTC	CASSESGGIYLETQYF	.	TRBV25-1	.	TRBJ2-5
TGTGCCAGCAGAAGACAGGGGCAAGTCTACGAGCAGTACTTC	CASRRQGQVYEQYF	many	TRBV6-2/TRBV6-3	TRBD1	TRBJ2-7
TGTGCCAGCAGTCCAGGGGGCAATTTTTACGAGCAGTACTTC	CASSPGGNFYEQYF	many	TRBV27	TRBD1	TRBJ2-7
TGTGCCAGCAGTCCAAACGACCCATACTATGGCTACACCTTC	CASSPNDPYYGYTF	few	TRBV28	.	TRBJ1-2
TGTGCCAGCAGTCCCATTTCCCTAAGTTCCCTAGATGAGCAGTTCTTC	CASSPISLSSLDEQFF	many	TRBV6-4	.	TRBJ2-1
TGTGCCATCAGTTCCTCCCGTGAGTCGCGTGAGGGGGGGAATTACGAGCAGTACTTC	CAISSSRESREGGNYEQYF	.	TRBV10-3	.	TRBJ2-7
TGTGCCAGCAGCCAAGCCCCCTCTTACCTTCGCTACGAGCAGTACTTC	CASSQAPSYLRYEQYF	.	TRBV14	.	TRBJ2-7
TGTGCCATTCCGAACAGGGGCTCCACTAACACCGGGGAGCTGTTTTTT	CAIPNRGSTNTGELFF	.	TRBV28	TRBD1	TRBJ2-2
TGTGCCAGCAAGGGCCTCTCCACAGATACGCAGTATTTT	CASKGLSTDTQYF	.	TRBV12-3/TRBV12-4	.	TRBJ2-3
TGCGCCAGCAGCCAAGTTGGTATCGGTACTGAAGCTTTCTTT	CASSQVGIGTEAFF	many	TRBV4-3	.	TRBJ1-1
TGTGCCAGCAGCTTAAGACAGGTCGGCATTCAGTACTTC	CASSLRQVGIQYF	few	TRBV7-2	.	TRBJ2-4
TGTGCCAGCAGTGGGACTAGCGGGAGAAGGGGGTTTAGGAATGAGCAGTTCTTC	CASSGTSGRRGFRNEQFF	.	TRBV27	TRBD2	TRBJ2-1
TGTGCCAGCAGCCAAGAGGCCGGGAACGCCTACAATGAGCAGTTCTTC	CASSQEAGNAYNEQFF	many	TRBV3-1	.	TRBJ2-1
TGTGCCAGCAGTCTAAGCGGGGCCAGCGGGGGTTACGAGCAGTACTTC	CASSLSGASGGYEQYF	.	TRBV6-2/TRBV6-3	TRBD2	TRBJ2-7
TGTGCCAGCAGCTTGCAACCGGGACAGGGAACCGGGGAGCTGTTTTTT	CASSLQPGQGTGELFF	.	TRBV7-9	TRBD1	TRBJ2-2
TGTGCCACCAGTGACGCCCGCCAACAGGGGAGAGTGCAGTTCTTC	CATSDARQQGRVQFF	.	TRBV24-1	TRBD1	TRBJ2-1
TGTGCCAGCAGCTTAGGTGGCGGGATATATGGCTACACCTTC	CASSLGGGIYGYTF	.	TRBV7-2	.	TRBJ1-2
TGTGCCAGCAGGAGGGACTACCAATACAATGAGCAGTTCTTC	CASRRDYQYNEQFF	.	TRBV27	TRBD2	TRBJ2-1